The entry below gives a single TCR beta chain sequence along with its context. TCRdb's copy holds only in-frame clones and misses some; the assay was immunoSEQ multiplex PCR. This sample has around 300,000 clones, with around four fifths found just once. The germline V gene encodes CDR1 MNHNS and CDR2 SASEGT. CDR3 length: 17 amino acids. V shed 4 bases and J shed 5 bases, with 18 bases lying between them. The source of the sample is a study of blood T cell repertoires in COVID-19. The receptor was derived from a woman aged 45-65 years with active or convalescent COVID-19. Sample: peripheral blood. This chain links TRBV6-1 with TRBJ1-6; D is undetermined. The CDR3 loop reads CASSAPAGFFNNSPLHF. CDR3 in DNA: TGTGCCAGCAGTGCTCCGGCGGGTTTTTTTAATAATTCACCCCTCCACTTT.